This T cell receptor (beta chain) was profiled in a study of blood T cell repertoires in COVID-19. Original data processing: How many nucleated cells were present was estimated from reference gene primer amplification. Clones were sequenced by immunoSEQ multiplex PCR, and TCRdb holds only the in-frame ones, with some missing. D and trimming come from the DNA, and the V and J calls and clone size come from that table. The data hold approximately 240,000 clones, with about nine tenths observed a single time. The V end was cut by 0 bases, the J end by 7 bases, with 10 bases between. The germline V gene has CDR1 SGHRS and CDR2 YFSETQ. The length of the CDR3 is 14 residues.

This chain uses TRBV5-1 with TRBJ1-4; D might be TRBD1 (5 bases). The sample was PBMCs or T cells enriched from blood (not recorded which). This TCR derives from a woman aged 18-29 years who had recovered from COVID-19. The CDR3 DNA is TGCGCCAGCAGCTTGGACGGACACCCTGAAAAACTGTTTTTT. It yields the protein CASSLDGHPEKLFF.